These T cell receptor beta chains were read from a single sample in a study of shared clonotypes between healthy human individuals. Data came from immunoSEQ multiplex PCR; TCRdb stores just in-frame clones and leaves some out. The repertoire includes fewer than 850,000 clones, just over 95% of them detected once, and over 0.2% sits in the top ten. The specimen sequenced was naive CD8+ T cells sorted from blood. These receptor sequences come from a man aged 30 to 45 in good health. Both conserved end residues are part of each CDR3. The D gene is left open where the match is weak. Some rows have no size entry. The others give once, few or many, or a class for an expanded clone.

V gene,D gene,clone size,J gene,CDR3 protein,CDR3 DNA
TRBV19,NA,NA,TRBJ2-7,CASSITSTAYEQYF,TGTGCCAGTAGTATCACTTCCACGGCCTACGAGCAGTACTTC
TRBV5-1,NA,NA,TRBJ2-7,CASSKGSYEQYF,TGCGCCAGCAGCAAAGGGAGCTACGAGCAGTACTTC
TRBV5-1,NA,NA,TRBJ2-2,CASSLLGGTNTGELFF,TGCGCCAGCAGCTTGTTGGGTGGAACGAACACCGGGGAGCTGTTTTTT
TRBV2,NA,NA,TRBJ1-4,CASTDSRVFEKLFF,TGTGCCAGCACGGACAGCCGCGTTTTTGAAAAACTGTTTTTT
TRBV27,NA,NA,TRBJ2-2,CASSPGLLNTGELFF,TGTGCCAGCAGCCCGGGACTTCTGAACACCGGGGAGCTGTTTTTT
TRBV27,NA,NA,TRBJ2-1,CASSLIGDEQFF,TGTGCCAGCAGTTTAATAGGCGATGAGCAGTTCTTC
TRBV27,NA,NA,TRBJ1-1,CASTRTLLGDTEAFF,TGTGCCAGCACTAGGACCCTCTTGGGGGACACTGAAGCTTTCTTT
TRBV14,TRBD2,NA,TRBJ2-5,CASSPRAGTLETQYF,TGTGCCAGCTCCCCAAGAGCGGGAACCCTAGAGACCCAGTACTTC
TRBV4-3,TRBD2,NA,TRBJ2-7,CASSQGSSGSYEQYF,TGCGCCAGCAGCCAAGGAAGTAGCGGGAGCTACGAGCAGTACTTC
TRBV7-9,TRBD2,NA,TRBJ2-1,CASSLASGAYNEQFF,TGTGCCAGCAGCTTAGCCAGCGGGGCATACAATGAGCAGTTCTTC
TRBV28,NA,once,TRBJ2-3,CASSPDRRYTDTQYF,TGTGCCAGCAGTCCCGACAGGAGATACACAGATACGCAGTATTTT
TRBV29-1,NA,NA,TRBJ2-6,CSVEDHGNAGANVLTF,TGCAGCGTTGAAGATCACGGTAACGCTGGGGCCAACGTCCTGACTTTC
TRBV27,NA,NA,TRBJ2-3,CASRGRELRTDTQYF,TGTGCCAGCAGGGGACGGGAGTTGCGCACAGATACGCAGTATTTT
TRBV29-1,NA,NA,TRBJ2-1,CSVEARGRGSYNEQFF,TGCAGCGTTGAAGCCCGGGGCAGGGGTTCTTACAATGAGCAGTTCTTC
TRBV10-3,NA,NA,TRBJ2-2,CAISEYYPEGTGELFF,TGTGCCATCAGTGAGTACTACCCCGAAGGGACCGGGGAGCTGTTTTTT
TRBV7-9,NA,NA,TRBJ2-7,CASSLGSTGGTLSYEQYF,TGTGCCAGCAGCTTAGGGTCGACTGGCGGGACTTTATCCTACGAGCAGTACTTC
TRBV7-9,NA,NA,TRBJ1-5,CASSLEPGSPQHF,TGTGCCAGCAGCTTAGAACCCGGCAGCCCCCAGCATTTT
TRBV7-9,TRBD2,NA,TRBJ2-1,CASSVRTSENNEQFF,TGTGCCAGCAGCGTACGGACTAGCGAAAATAATGAGCAGTTCTTC
TRBV27,NA,NA,TRBJ2-2,CASSWGSAIITGELFF,TGTGCCAGCAGTTGGGGGAGCGCGATTATCACCGGGGAGCTGTTTTTT